This is a list of T cell receptor beta chains from one sample in a study of Graves' ophthalmopathy and Graves' hyperthyroidism. TCRdb re-called the multiplex PCR reads through MiXCR, storing one row per CDR3 protein. Found here are approximately 210,000 distinct CDR3 sequences, roughly 29% of them singletons; the top ten hold around 9.8%. The specimen was peripheral blood. These receptors all stem from a man aged 50 to 60 with Graves' ophthalmopathy. Each CDR3 is given with its conserved first and last residue. D genes are given only for firm matches. The listing skips clone size in some rows; elsewhere it reads once, few, many or a size class.

>-|TRBJ1-5|many|TRBV19
CASSIGGLAGQPQHF
TGTGCCAGTAGTATCGGGGGTTTGGCGGGTCAGCCCCAGCATTTT
>TRBD2|TRBJ2-7|many|TRBV4-1
CASSSRGLAGPYEQYF
TGCGCCAGCAGTAGCCGGGGGCTAGCGGGACCCTACGAGCAGTACTTC
>TRBD1|TRBJ2-5|many|TRBV30
CAWSPGQGESLYF
TGTGCCTGGAGTCCGGGACAGGGGGAGTCTTTGTACTTC
>-|TRBJ2-5|-|TRBV7-2
CASSSGPAVETQYF
TGTGCCAGCAGCTCAGGACCAGCGGTGGAGACCCAGTACTTC
>-|TRBJ2-7|-|TRBV10-1
CASSVGETEQYF
TGCGCCAGCAGTGTCGGCGAGACCGAGCAGTACTTC
>TRBD2|TRBJ2-5|many|TRBV19
CASSMRLAEETQYF
TGTGCCAGTAGTATGAGGCTAGCGGAAGAGACCCAGTACTTC
>-|TRBJ1-5|many|TRBV3-1
CASSQATNQPQQF
TGTGCCAGCAGCCAAGCTACGAATCAGCCCCAGCAGTTT
>-|TRBJ1-1|many|TRBV29-1
CSVEDQLNTEAFF
TGCAGCGTTGAAGATCAGCTGAACACTGAAGCTTTCTTT
>TRBD1|TRBJ1-2|many|TRBV7-9
CASSHYGQGGGYTF
TGTGCCAGCAGTCACTACGGACAGGGAGGTGGCTACACCTTC
>-|TRBJ1-1|-|TRBV6-1
CASSQASGRAFF
TGTGCCAGCAGTCAGGCCTCGGGCCGGGCTTTCTTT
>-|TRBJ2-6|many|TRBV28
CASSLVVRAGTTANVLTF
TGTGCCAGCAGTTTGGTCGTCCGGGCAGGGACAACGGCCAACGTCCTGACTTTC
>-|TRBJ1-6|many|TRBV28
CASTRMGSPLHF
TGTGCCAGCACCAGAATGGGTTCACCCCTCCACTTT
>-|TRBJ1-5|many|TRBV6-2/TRBV6-3
CASTGQGNQPQHF
TGTGCCAGCACCGGACAAGGCAATCAGCCCCAGCATTTT
>TRBD1|TRBJ1-1|-|TRBV6-1
CASRNRGVSTEAFF
TGTGCCAGCAGAAACAGGGGGGTAAGCACTGAAGCTTTCTTT
>-|TRBJ1-1|-|TRBV6-2/TRBV6-3
CASSSGQRRVAFF
TGTGCCAGCAGTTCTGGACAGCGACGTGTTGCTTTCTTT
>-|TRBJ2-1|many|TRBV6-5
CASSYTGAHSNEQFF
TGTGCCAGCAGTTACACGGGAGCCCACAGCAATGAGCAGTTCTTC
>-|TRBJ2-2|many|TRBV14
CASSLWTGELFF
TGTGCCAGCAGCCTATGGACCGGGGAGCTGTTTTTT
>-|TRBJ1-1|-|TRBV11-1
CASSFREGVRMNTEAFF
TGTGCCAGCAGCTTTCGGGAGGGGGTGCGGATGAACACTGAAGCTTTCTTT
>-|TRBJ2-2|many|TRBV9
CASSSSPKSRAGELFF
TGTGCCAGCAGCTCCAGTCCGAAGTCGAGGGCCGGGGAGCTGTTTTTT
>-|TRBJ2-5|-|TRBV20-1
CSATPSLPQETQYF
TGCAGTGCTACCCCGTCGTTACCTCAAGAGACCCAGTACTTC
>TRBD1|TRBJ2-7|-|TRBV6-1
CASMHPSGTGYIEQYF
TGTGCCAGCATGCACCCCTCCGGGACAGGGTACATCGAGCAGTACTTC
>TRBD2|TRBJ2-5|many|TRBV10-3
CAISEKVLAGGQETQYF
TGTGCCATCAGTGAGAAGGTCCTAGCGGGAGGCCAAGAGACCCAGTACTTC
>TRBD1|TRBJ2-4|many|TRBV18
CASSPPTGSKNIQYF
TGTGCCAGCTCACCACCGACAGGGTCCAAAAACATTCAGTACTTC
>-|TRBJ1-2|many|TRBV7-2
CASSLGGVNYGYTF
TGTGCCAGCAGCTTAGGGGGCGTTAACTATGGCTACACCTTC
>-|TRBJ1-3|-|TRBV11-1
CASSLALQASSGNTIYF
TGTGCCAGCAGCTTAGCGCTGCAGGCGAGCTCTGGAAACACCATATATTTT
>TRBD1|TRBJ1-1|-|TRBV15
CATSEDRDTEAFF
TGTGCCACCAGCGAGGACAGGGACACTGAAGCTTTCTTT